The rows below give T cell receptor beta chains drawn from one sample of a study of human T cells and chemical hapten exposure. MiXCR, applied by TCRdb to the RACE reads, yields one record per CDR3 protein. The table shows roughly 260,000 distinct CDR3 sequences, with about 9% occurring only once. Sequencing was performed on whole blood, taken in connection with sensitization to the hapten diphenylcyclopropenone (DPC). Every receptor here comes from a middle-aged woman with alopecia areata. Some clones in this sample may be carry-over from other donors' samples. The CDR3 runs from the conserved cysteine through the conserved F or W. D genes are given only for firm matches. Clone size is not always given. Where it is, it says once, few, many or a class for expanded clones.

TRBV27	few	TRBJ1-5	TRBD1	TGTGCCAGCAGGAGGACAGGGGGGAATCAGCCCCAGCATTTT	CASRRTGGNQPQHF
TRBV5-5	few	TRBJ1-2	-	TGTGCCAGCAGCTTTGTAGGGATCAACTATGGCTACACCTTC	CASSFVGINYGYTF
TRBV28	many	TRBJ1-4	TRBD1	TGTGCCAGCAGCACAGGGGGCAGCCTACGTACTGAAAAACTGTTTTTT	CASSTGGSLRTEKLFF
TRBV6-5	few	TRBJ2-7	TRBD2	TGTGCCAGCAGCGACCCGGCTAGCGGGAGGTACGAGCAGTACTTC	CASSDPASGRYEQYF
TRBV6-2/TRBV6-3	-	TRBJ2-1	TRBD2	TGTGCCAGCAGTTACAGCACTAGCGGGAGGAACGAGCAGCAGTTCTTC	CASSYSTSGRNEQQFF
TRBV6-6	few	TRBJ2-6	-	TGTGCCAGCAGTTACCAGGGTGGGGGCTCTGGGGCCAACGTCCTGACTTTC	CASSYQGGGSGANVLTF
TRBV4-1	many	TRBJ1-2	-	TGCGCCAGCAGCCAAGTAAACTATGGCTACACCTTC	CASSQVNYGYTF
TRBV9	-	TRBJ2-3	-	TGTGCCAGCAGCGTAGGAATAATGGGGAGCAGGGCCACAGATACGCAGTATTTT	CASSVGIMGSRATDTQYF
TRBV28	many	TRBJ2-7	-	TGTGCCAGCACCCTTGGGGTAATTAGCTACGAGCAGTACTTC	CASTLGVISYEQYF
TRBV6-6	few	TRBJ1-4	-	TGTGCCAGCAGTTACTCGGGGGTTAGAGAAAAACTGTTTTTT	CASSYSGVREKLFF
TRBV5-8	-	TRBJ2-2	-	TGTGCCAGCTCCTTGACGCGGACATCGAACACCGGGGAGCTGTTTTTT	CASSLTRTSNTGELFF
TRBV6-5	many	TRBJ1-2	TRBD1	TGTGCCAGTGGACAGGGGGCTGGCTACACCTTC	CASGQGAGYTF
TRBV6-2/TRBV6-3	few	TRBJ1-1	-	TGTGCCAGCCACACCGGGGGCGGGGTGAACACTGAAGCTTTCTTT	CASHTGGGVNTEAFF
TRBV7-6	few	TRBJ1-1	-	TGTGCCAGCAGCTTAGACCGGGTGGCTGAAGCTTTCTTT	CASSLDRVAEAFF
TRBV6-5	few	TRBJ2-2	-	TGTGCCAGCTGGCGGGGAACGAACACCGGGGAGCTGTTTTTT	CASWRGTNTGELFF
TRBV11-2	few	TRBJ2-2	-	TGTGCCAGCAGTGGGCAGCGGTACACCGGGGAGCTGTTTTTT	CASSGQRYTGELFF
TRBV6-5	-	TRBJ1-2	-	TGTGCCAGCAGTTACTCGAGTACATCCTATGGCTACACCTTC	CASSYSSTSYGYTF
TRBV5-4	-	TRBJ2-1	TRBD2	TGTGCCAGCAGCCACCCGACGGGGAGGGCCTCCCAGTTCTTC	CASSHPTGRASQFF
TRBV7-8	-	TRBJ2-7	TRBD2	TGTGCCAGCAGCTTAGGGGGGGGTCAGGCCGACTACGAGCAGTACTTC	CASSLGGGQADYEQYF
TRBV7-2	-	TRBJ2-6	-	TGTGCCAGCAGCTTCTCCCCGGGGGGGGCCAACGTCCTGACTTTC	CASSFSPGGANVLTF
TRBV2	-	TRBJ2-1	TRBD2	TGTGCCAGCAGTTATAGCGGGTATGAGCAGTTCTTC	CASSYSGYEQFF
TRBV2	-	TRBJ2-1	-	TGTGCCAGCAGCAAGGCCCAACACAATGAGCAGTTCTTC	CASSKAQHNEQFF
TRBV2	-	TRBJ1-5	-	TGTGCCAGCGTGGAACAGGTTGATCAGCCCCAGCATTTT	CASVEQVDQPQHF
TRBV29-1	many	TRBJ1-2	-	TGCAGCGTCCATCCCCGGTGGGGTAACTATGGCTACACCTTC	CSVHPRWGNYGYTF
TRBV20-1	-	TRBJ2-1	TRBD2	TGCAGTGCTAGAAAACTAGCGGGAGGTTGGAGCTCCTACAATGAGCAGTTCTTC	CSARKLAGGWSSYNEQFF
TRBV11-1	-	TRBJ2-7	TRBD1	TGTGCCAGCAGCTCCCCCGGGACAGGGAACGAGCAGTACTTC	CASSSPGTGNEQYF
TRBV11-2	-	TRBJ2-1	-	TGTGCCAGCAGCTTAGGAAGGGCTAATGAGCAGTTCTTC	CASSLGRANEQFF
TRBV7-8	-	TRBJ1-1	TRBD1	TGTGCCAGCAGCTCGAAACCGGGACAGGGGGCTGATCAATCTGAAGCTTTCTTT	CASSSKPGQGADQSEAFF
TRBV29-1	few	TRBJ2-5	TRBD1	TGCAGCGCAGACAGGGGGCAAGGAGAGACCCAGTACTTC	CSADRGQGETQYF
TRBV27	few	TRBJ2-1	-	TGTGCCAGCAGTTTATCGGCAGGCACTGAGCAGTTCTTC	CASSLSAGTEQFF
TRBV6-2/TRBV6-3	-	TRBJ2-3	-	TGTGCCAGCAGTCGGGGACCGACCCGCACAGATACGCAGTATTTT	CASSRGPTRTDTQYF
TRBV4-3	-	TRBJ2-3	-	TGCGCCAGCAGCCAAGATATGAAGTCTGGCACAGATACGCAGTATTTT	CASSQDMKSGTDTQYF
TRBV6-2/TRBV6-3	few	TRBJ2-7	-	TGTGCCAGCAGTTATGGGGCGATGGGGTCCTACGAGCAGTACTTC	CASSYGAMGSYEQYF
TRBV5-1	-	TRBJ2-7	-	TGCGCCAGCAGCTTGGGAGGGATGACCTACGAGCAGTACTTC	CASSLGGMTYEQYF
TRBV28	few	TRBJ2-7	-	TGTGCCAGCAGTCCGGGGTTAGGACCATCCTCCTACGAGCAGTACTTC	CASSPGLGPSSYEQYF
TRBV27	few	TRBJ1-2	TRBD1	TGTGCCAGCAGTTCCCTAAGTCAACCGACAGGGCCCGGCTACACCTTC	CASSSLSQPTGPGYTF
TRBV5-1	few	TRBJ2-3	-	TGCGCCAGCAGCCTCATGGCAGGGGCCGTGGGCACAGATACGCAGTATTTT	CASSLMAGAVGTDTQYF
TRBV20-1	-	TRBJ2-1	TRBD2	TGCAGTGCTAGCATCCTCGTGAGCGGGAGAGAGGAGTTCTTC	CSASILVSGREEFF
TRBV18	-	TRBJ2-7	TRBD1	TGTGCCAGCTCACCCCTACAAAAAGGACAGGGCTCCTACGAGCAGTACTTC	CASSPLQKGQGSYEQYF
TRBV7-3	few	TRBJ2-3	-	TGTGCCAGCAGCTTAATGTCGAGCACAGATACGCAGTATTTT	CASSLMSSTDTQYF
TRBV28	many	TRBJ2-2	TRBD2	TGTGCCAGCAGGACACTAGCGAAAAGGACCGGGGAGCTGTTTTTT	CASRTLAKRTGELFF
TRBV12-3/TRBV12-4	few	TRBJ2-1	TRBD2	TGTGCCAGCAGAGTACTAGCGGGAGTGTTCTACAATGAGCAGTTCTTC	CASRVLAGVFYNEQFF